A selection of T cell receptor beta chains follows, all from one sample in a study of shared clonotypes between healthy human individuals. Profiling relied on immunoSEQ multiplex PCR, and the TCRdb table lists in-frame clones only, not all of them. Found here are 2,500,000 or so clones, 90% to 95% of them singletons; the top ten hold around 0.14%. The sequencing input was naive CD4+ T cells sorted from blood. Receptors were obtained from a man aged 18 to 35 in good health. Both conserved end residues are part of each CDR3. D genes are given only for firm matches. The size field is filled for only some rows; it gives once, few, many or a size class.

NA,TRBJ1-5,TRBV10-3,NA,CAISGAGDQPQHF,TGTGCCATCAGTGGGGCAGGGGACCAGCCCCAGCATTTT
TRBD1,TRBJ2-7,TRBV18,once,CASSPQELWDRGIDEQYF,TGTGCCAGCTCACCACAGGAGCTATGGGACAGGGGCATTGACGAGCAGTACTTC
TRBD2,TRBJ2-1,TRBV10-3,NA,CAITRTSGGQPYNEQFF,TGTGCCATCACCCGGACTAGCGGGGGCCAGCCCTACAATGAGCAGTTCTTC
NA,TRBJ2-7,TRBV2,NA,CASSEVGVKGSYEQYF,TGTGCCAGCAGTGAAGTGGGGGTAAAAGGGTCCTACGAGCAGTACTTC
TRBD2,TRBJ2-3,TRBV6-6,NA,CASSRTSGPDTQYF,TGTGCCAGCAGTCGGACTAGCGGGCCAGATACGCAGTATTTT
NA,TRBJ1-2,TRBV6-1,NA,CASSEGETRANYGYTF,TGTGCCAGCAGTGAAGGAGAAACAAGGGCCAACTATGGCTACACCTTC
TRBD1,TRBJ1-2,TRBV6-5,NA,CASSQTGASGYTF,TGTGCCAGCAGTCAGACAGGGGCGAGTGGCTACACCTTC
NA,TRBJ1-6,TRBV6-5,NA,CASSSLGRSYNSPLHF,TGTGCCAGCAGTTCCCTCGGCCGCTCCTATAATTCACCCCTCCACTTT
TRBD1,TRBJ1-1,TRBV11-2,NA,CASSRLGQRNTEAFF,TGTGCCAGCAGCCGACTGGGACAGAGGAACACTGAAGCTTTCTTT
NA,TRBJ2-5,TRBV14,NA,CASSQYETQYF,TGTGCCAGCAGCCAGTACGAGACCCAGTACTTC
NA,TRBJ2-1,TRBV7-6,NA,CASSLGHEQFF,TGTGCCAGCAGCTTAGGTCATGAGCAGTTCTTC
TRBD1,TRBJ2-7,TRBV9,NA,CASSVDQTGGNTYEQYF,TGTGCCAGCAGCGTAGATCAGACAGGGGGTAATACCTACGAGCAGTACTTC
TRBD1,TRBJ1-2,TRBV5-1,once,CASSVLQGEGGYTF,TGCGCCAGCAGCGTCCTACAGGGGGAGGGTGGCTACACCTTC
TRBD2,TRBJ2-5,TRBV6-6,NA,CASSYPGLAETQYF,TGTGCCAGCAGTTACCCCGGACTAGCGGAGACCCAGTACTTC
NA,TRBJ2-1,TRBV7-2,NA,CASSLARLGGYNEQFF,TGTGCCAGCAGCTTAGCGCGTCTAGGGGGTTACAATGAGCAGTTCTTC
TRBD2,TRBJ2-5,TRBV19,NA,CASSWRESRGGMAQYF,TGTGCCAGTAGTTGGCGGGAGAGCCGAGGAGGGATGGCCCAGTACTTC
TRBD2,TRBJ2-1,TRBV7-2,NA,CASSPGLAGTISYNEQFF,TGTGCCAGCAGCCCTGGACTAGCGGGGACAATCTCCTACAATGAGCAGTTCTTC
TRBD2,TRBJ2-3,TRBV5-1,once,CASSLGSGGSDTQYF,TGCGCCAGCAGCTTGGGTAGCGGGGGTTCAGATACGCAGTATTTT
TRBD1,TRBJ1-1,TRBV10-3,NA,CAIRRMGQLNTEAFF,TGTGCCATCAGGAGGATGGGACAGTTGAACACTGAAGCTTTCTTT
NA,TRBJ2-3,TRBV30,NA,CAWKHGTNTDTQYF,TGTGCCTGGAAACACGGGACAAATACAGATACGCAGTATTTT
NA,TRBJ2-1,TRBV6-4,NA,CASSDWGRDVDEQFF,TGTGCCAGCAGTGACTGGGGAAGGGATGTCGATGAGCAGTTCTTC
TRBD2,TRBJ2-2,TRBV5-4,NA,CASSLGLAGMNTGELFF,TGTGCCAGCAGCTTGGGACTAGCGGGGATGAACACCGGGGAGCTGTTTTTT
TRBD2,TRBJ2-3,TRBV4-3,once,CASSLKREGQGSTDTQYF,TGCGCCAGCAGCCTTAAGCGGGAGGGCCAAGGAAGCACAGATACGCAGTATTTT
TRBD2,TRBJ2-1,TRBV2,NA,CASSPGASGMYNEQFF,TGTGCCAGCAGTCCCGGGGCTAGCGGGATGTACAATGAGCAGTTCTTC
NA,TRBJ2-3,TRBV4-1,NA,CASSQDGAGISLADTQYF,TGCGCCAGCAGCCAAGATGGGGCTGGTATCAGCCTGGCAGATACGCAGTATTTT
NA,TRBJ1-3,TRBV30,NA,CAWSVRGRSHGAGNTIYF,TGTGCCTGGAGTGTAAGGGGGAGGAGCCACGGCGCTGGAAACACCATATATTTT
TRBD1,TRBJ2-3,TRBV29-1,NA,CSAKTGTSTDTQYF,TGCAGCGCCAAGACAGGGACCAGCACAGATACGCAGTATTTT
TRBD2,TRBJ2-3,TRBV4-3,NA,CASSQDRSGRGDTQYF,TGCGCCAGCAGCCAAGATCGGAGCGGGAGGGGAGATACGCAGTATTTT
NA,TRBJ1-2,TRBV30,NA,CAWKTGPANYGYTF,TGTGCCTGGAAAACAGGACCCGCTAACTATGGCTACACCTTC
TRBD1,TRBJ2-7,TRBV25-1,NA,CASRLDRGYEQYF,TGTGCCAGCAGGCTAGACAGGGGATACGAGCAGTACTTC
TRBD1,TRBJ1-1,TRBV19,NA,CASSNTGGRTEAFF,TGTGCCAGTAGTAATACAGGGGGCCGCACTGAAGCTTTCTTT
NA,TRBJ1-4,TRBV11-2,NA,CASSLGYYEKLFF,TGTGCCAGCAGCTTAGGTTACTATGAAAAACTGTTTTTT
NA,TRBJ2-5,TRBV21-1,once,CASPRDSQETQYF,TGTGCCAGCCCTCGGGACAGCCAAGAGACCCAGTACTTC